A selection of T cell receptor beta chains follows, all from one sample in a study of metastatic and nonmetastatic thyroid tumors. TCRdb re-called clones from the PCR reads using MiXCR. The data show fewer than 25,000 clones, about 17% seen once. The sequenced material came from adjacent normal tissue. The receptors shown here come from a male donor with papillary thyroid cancer or a benign thyroid nodule (not recorded which). Some clones in this sample may be carry-over from other donors' samples. The CDR3 runs from the conserved cysteine through the conserved F or W. A D gene is named only where the DNA matches it firmly. Clone size, where shown, is once, few, many, or a class for clones that have expanded.

NA,12,TRBJ2-3,TRBV30,many,TGTGCCTGGAGTCAGGGTGGAGATACGCAGTATTTT,CAWSQGGDTQYF
NA,18,TRBJ2-4,TRBV10-1,many,TGCGCCAGTACCTCACGTTGTACTTCTTGGGGGGCCAAAAACATTCAGTACTTC,CASTSRCTSWGAKNIQYF
NA,16,TRBJ2-7,TRBV2,medium-sized,TGTGCCAGCAGTGAGTGGGACACCCGGGAGGCCTACGAGCAGTACTTC,CASSEWDTREAYEQYF
NA,14,TRBJ1-2,TRBV2,many,TGTGCCAGCACTTTCCGGGGCGCGAGCTATGGCTACACCTTC,CASTFRGASYGYTF
NA,15,TRBJ2-7,TRBV12-3/TRBV12-4,few,TGTGCCAGCAGTTCTGGCAGGACCCTCTCCTACGAGCAGTACTTC,CASSSGRTLSYEQYF
TRBD2,16,TRBJ2-1,TRBV5-1,NA,TGCGCCAGCAGCTTTTCGCCTAGCGGGGGATACAATGAGTGGTTCTTC,CASSFSPSGGYNEWFF
NA,13,TRBJ2-7,TRBV6-1,medium-sized,TGTGCCAGCAGGGTGGGAGTTGCCTACGAGCAGTACTTC,CASRVGVAYEQYF
TRBD2,15,TRBJ2-1,TRBV11-2,many,TGTGCCAGCAGCTTAGATGGCGGGGGGTGGGATGAGCAGTTCTTC,CASSLDGGGWDEQFF
NA,12,TRBJ1-2,TRBV7-8,few,TGTGCCAGCAGGGGGAGGGGATACGGCTACACCTTC,CASRGRGYGYTF
NA,13,TRBJ2-1,TRBV7-9,NA,TGTGCCAGCAGCTTATCCCAACCCAATGAGCACTTCTTC,CASSLSQPNEHFF
TRBD1,14,TRBJ2-7,TRBV27,medium-sized,TGTGCCAGCAAAGTCGGACAGGGCCCCTACGAGCAGTACTTC,CASKVGQGPYEQYF
TRBD1,14,TRBJ1-1,TRBV19,NA,TGTGCCAGTAGCCGGGACAGGGGTGTCACTGAAGCTCTCTTT,CASSRDRGVTEALF
TRBD1,15,TRBJ2-4,TRBV19,many,TGTGCCAGTAGTATGCCACAGGGGGTTAGGGACATTCAGTACTTC,CASSMPQGVRDIQYF
NA,15,TRBJ2-7,TRBV5-4,many,TGTGCCAGCAGCTTGAAGTCACAGGAGCCCTACGAGCAGTACTTC,CASSLKSQEPYEQYF
TRBD2,16,TRBJ2-1,TRBV11-2,medium-sized,TGTGCCAGCAGCTTAGCCAGCGGGGGGGCATGGGATGAGCAGTTCTTC,CASSLASGGAWDEQFF
NA,12,TRBJ2-3,TRBV11-2,many,TGTGCCAGCAGCCCGACAGAGGATACGCAGTATTTT,CASSPTEDTQYF
NA,18,TRBJ2-4,TRBV19,NA,TGTGCCAGTAGTATAGCCCCGGGGGCGGGTGAGTCTAAAAACATTCAGTACTTC,CASSIAPGAGESKNIQYF
NA,13,TRBJ1-5,TRBV20-1,few,TGCAGTGCGGGGCGGGGGGTGGACCAGCCCCAGCATTTT,CSAGRGVDQPQHF
NA,15,TRBJ2-5,TRBV24-1,medium-sized,TGTGCCACCAGTGATTTGGGCAGGGGCGAGGAGACCCAGTACTTC,CATSDLGRGEETQYF
TRBD1,16,TRBJ2-1,TRBV25-1,many,TGTGCCAGCAGTGAACGAGGAACAGGGGCCTACAATGAGCAGTTCTTC,CASSERGTGAYNEQFF
NA,11,TRBJ1-1,TRBV20-1,many,TGCAGTGCTAGAGATACGACAGAAGCTTTCTTT,CSARDTTEAFF
NA,11,TRBJ1-2,TRBV28,few,TGTGCCAGTAGCAGCCTGCATGGCCACACCTTC,CASSSLHGHTF
NA,12,TRBJ2-3,TRBV7-9,many,TGTGCCGTGGGACATTCCACAGATACGCAGTATTTT,CAVGHSTDTQYF
TRBD2,16,TRBJ2-1,TRBV9,many,TGTGCCAGCAGCGTAAGGTTACTAGCGGGAGTTTACGAGCAGTTCTTC,CASSVRLLAGVYEQFF
TRBD1,16,TRBJ2-1,TRBV24-1,many,TGTGCCACCAGTGAAACCGGACAGGGGGCTATTAATGAGCAGTTCTTC,CATSETGQGAINEQFF
TRBD1,15,TRBJ2-1,TRBV4-2,few,TGTGCCAGCAGCCCCGCCGGGACAGCGAACAATGAGCAGTTCTTC,CASSPAGTANNEQFF
TRBD2,15,TRBJ2-5,TRBV12-3/TRBV12-4,medium-sized,TGTGCCAGCAGTAATGAGCGGGGTTCGGGAGAGACCCAGTACTTC,CASSNERGSGETQYF
TRBD1,14,TRBJ1-4,TRBV5-6,NA,TGTGCCAGCAGCTCTGACAGGGGGCTTCGAAAACTGTTTTTT,CASSSDRGLRKLFF
NA,13,TRBJ2-1,TRBV5-5,NA,TGTGCCAGCATCCCCTGGCACTACAATGAGCAGTTCTTC,CASIPWHYNEQFF
NA,15,TRBJ2-1,TRBV18,NA,TGTGCCAGCTCCGACACTTCGGCCTCCTACAATGAGCAGCTCTTC,CASSDTSASYNEQLF
TRBD2,18,TRBJ2-5,TRBV11-2,once,TGTGCCAGCAGCTCCCGGACAGGGATGGTAGCGGGAGGGGAGACCCAGTACTTC,CASSSRTGMVAGGETQYF
TRBD1,15,TRBJ1-5,TRBV19,many,TGTGCCAGTAGCGGGGACAGCTATAGCAATCAGCCCCAGCATTTT,CASSGDSYSNQPQHF
NA,15,TRBJ1-1,TRBV12-3/TRBV12-4,few,TGTGCCAGCAGTTTAGGCACAGGGATGGACACTGAAGCTTTCTTT,CASSLGTGMDTEAFF
TRBD2,15,TRBJ2-5,TRBV12-3/TRBV12-4,few,TGTGCCAGCAGTAACTCTTTAGCGGGAGGGGAGACCCAGTACTTC,CASSNSLAGGETQYF
NA,15,TRBJ2-2,TRBV7-2,NA,TGTGCCAGCAGCTCAGCTCGACACATCACCGGGGAGCTGTTTTTT,CASSSARHITGELFF
NA,16,TRBJ2-3,TRBV7-6,many,TGTGCCAGCAGCTTACGCTCAGACAGACCCACAGATACGCAGTATTTT,CASSLRSDRPTDTQYF
TRBD1,12,TRBJ2-1,TRBV20-1,many,TGCAGTGCCCTACAGGGGCTGGGTGAGCAGTTCTTC,CSALQGLGEQFF
NA,12,TRBJ1-5,TRBV20-1,few,TGCAGTGCGCGGCAGATCAATCAGCCCCAGCATTTT,CSARQINQPQHF
NA,12,TRBJ1-5,TRBV20-1,many,TGCAGTGCCCAGGGTAGCAATCAGCCCCAGCATTTT,CSAQGSNQPQHF
NA,14,TRBJ2-7,TRBV19,medium-sized,TGTGCCAGTAGTATAGGACCACCTACCTACGAGCAGTACTTC,CASSIGPPTYEQYF
NA,14,TRBJ2-7,TRBV27,few,TGCGCCAGCAGTTACGAGGCCATGGGTTACGAGCAGTACTTC,CASSYEAMGYEQYF
NA,15,TRBJ1-1,TRBV10-2,many,TGCGCCAGCAGCCTGACAGGCTCCATGAACACTGAAGCTTTCTTT,CASSLTGSMNTEAFF
NA,15,TRBJ1-6,TRBV9,NA,TGTGCCAGCAGCGTAGAGGCAGGGGATAATTTACCCCTCGACTTT,CASSVEAGDNLPLDF
TRBD1,15,TRBJ1-2,TRBV6-1,NA,TGTGCCAGCAGTGAAGCGGGACAGGGTCGGTATGGCTACACCTTC,CASSEAGQGRYGYTF
NA,18,TRBJ2-3,TRBV20-1,many,TGCAGTGCTATACTGGTCGGGGACTCGGGGCGGCCCACAGATACGCAGTATTTT,CSAILVGDSGRPTDTQYF
NA,13,TRBJ1-1,TRBV27,few,TGTGCCAGCAGTTTATACCTTGCTACTGAAGCTTTCTTT,CASSLYLATEAFF
NA,16,TRBJ2-7,TRBV5-1,NA,TGCGCCAGCAGCGCTCTCGGGACTGGGAACTCCTACGAGCACTACTTC,CASSALGTGNSYEHYF
NA,15,TRBJ1-1,TRBV9,many,TGTGCCAGCAGCTCAGTGGGCGGCTTAGGGACTGAAGCTTTCTTT,CASSSVGGLGTEAFF